This is a list of T cell receptor beta chains from one sample in a study of post-analysis software for immune sequencing data. TCRdb analysed the PCR reads with MiXCR anew, one entry per CDR3 protein. This sample has about 770,000 distinct CDR3 sequences, with just over 45% found just once. Sequences were obtained from blood. The receptor source for this set is a girl aged 10-17 years with multiple sclerosis. CDR3s include the opening cysteine and the closing phenylalanine or tryptophan. D genes are given only for firm matches. Clone size is shown for a subset of rows, as once, few, many or a class of expanded clone.

TRBV7-8,TRBD1,TRBJ1-5,NA,CASSLVRTGANQPQHF,TGTGCCAGCAGCTTAGTGCGGACAGGGGCCAATCAGCCCCAGCATTTT
TRBV20-1,TRBD2,TRBJ2-3,NA,CSARLAGGDTQYF,TGCAGTGCTAGACTAGCGGGAGGGGATACGCAGTATTTT
TRBV10-3,NA,TRBJ1-6,NA,CAISDRNNSPLHF,TGTGCCATCTCCGACAGAAATAATTCACCCCTCCACTTT
TRBV5-1,TRBD2,TRBJ2-1,NA,CASSSTVMGEGLGEQFF,TGCGCCAGCAGCTCGACTGTAATGGGGGAGGGCTTAGGTGAGCAGTTCTTC
TRBV20-1,NA,TRBJ2-1,few,CSARGTTNEQFF,TGCAGTGCTAGGGGAACTACTAATGAGCAGTTCTTC
TRBV7-2,NA,TRBJ1-2,NA,CASSLQVAYGYTF,TGTGCCAGCAGTTTACAGGTCGCCTATGGCTACACCTTC
TRBV20-1,NA,TRBJ2-5,few,CSASVDSSTQETQYF,TGCAGTGCCTCGGTGGACAGTTCGACCCAAGAGACCCAGTACTTC
TRBV28,TRBD1,TRBJ2-7,NA,CASSLSRTGVEQYF,TGTGCCAGCAGTTTATCCCGGACAGGGGTCGAGCAGTACTTC
TRBV5-1,NA,TRBJ1-2,few,CASTDLPRQSGRLGYTF,TGCGCCAGCACCGACCTACCGAGGCAGAGTGGGCGGCTTGGCTACACCTTC
TRBV19,NA,TRBJ1-5,NA,CASNQRGQPQHF,TGTGCCAGTAACCAGAGAGGTCAGCCCCAGCATTTT
TRBV29-1,NA,TRBJ2-1,NA,CSVGIGIGNEQFF,TGCAGCGTCGGGATCGGTATAGGCAATGAGCAGTTCTTC
TRBV29-1,NA,TRBJ2-7,few,CSVAWLGVGEQYF,TGCAGCGTTGCGTGGCTAGGGGTAGGCGAGCAGTACTTC
TRBV27,NA,TRBJ1-1,NA,CASRVQGPGTEAFF,TGTGCCAGCAGAGTACAGGGCCCGGGCACTGAAGCTTTCTTT
TRBV29-1,NA,TRBJ2-1,NA,CSGRGSYNEQFF,TGCAGCGGCCGGGGCTCCTACAATGAGCAGTTCTTC
TRBV7-9,TRBD2,TRBJ2-7,few,CASSPGLAGGVEQYF,TGTGCCAGCAGCCCCGGACTAGCGGGAGGGGTCGAGCAGTACTTC
TRBV28,NA,TRBJ2-3,NA,CASRSPLGQGRLRGTDTQYF,TGTGCCAGCCGATCCCCACTGGGGCAGGGTCGTTTACGCGGCACAGATACGCAGTATTTT